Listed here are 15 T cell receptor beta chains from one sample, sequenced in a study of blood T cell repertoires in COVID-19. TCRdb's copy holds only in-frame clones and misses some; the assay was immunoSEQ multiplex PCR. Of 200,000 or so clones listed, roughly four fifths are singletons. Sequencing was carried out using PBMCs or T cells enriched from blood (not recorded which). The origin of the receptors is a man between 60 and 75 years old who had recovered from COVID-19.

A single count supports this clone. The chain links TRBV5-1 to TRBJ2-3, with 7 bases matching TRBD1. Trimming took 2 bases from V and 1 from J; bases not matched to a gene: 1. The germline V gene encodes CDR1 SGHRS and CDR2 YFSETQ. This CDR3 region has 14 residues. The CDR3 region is CASSLGGRTDTQYF. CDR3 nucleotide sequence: TGCGCCAGCAGCTTAGGGGGCCGCACAGATACGCAGTATTTT.

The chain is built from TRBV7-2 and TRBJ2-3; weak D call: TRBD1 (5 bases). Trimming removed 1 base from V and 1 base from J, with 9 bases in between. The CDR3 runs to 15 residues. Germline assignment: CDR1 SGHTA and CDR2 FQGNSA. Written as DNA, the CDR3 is TGTGCCAGCAGCTTAGGGCAGGGCCGCACAGATACGCAGTATTTT. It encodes CASSLGQGRTDTQYF.

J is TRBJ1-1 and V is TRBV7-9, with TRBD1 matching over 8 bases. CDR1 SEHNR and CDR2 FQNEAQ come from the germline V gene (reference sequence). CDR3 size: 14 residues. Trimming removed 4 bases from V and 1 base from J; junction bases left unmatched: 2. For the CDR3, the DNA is TGTGCCAGCAGCTCAGGGACAGGGAACACTGAAGCTTTCTTT. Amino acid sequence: CASSSGTGNTEAFF.

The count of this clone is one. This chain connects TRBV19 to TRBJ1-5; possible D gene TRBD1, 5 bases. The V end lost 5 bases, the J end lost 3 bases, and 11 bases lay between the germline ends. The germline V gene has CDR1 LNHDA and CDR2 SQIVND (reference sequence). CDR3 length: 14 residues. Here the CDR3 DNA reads TGTGCCAGTAGTCCGACAGCCCCCAATCAGCCCCAGCATTTT. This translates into CASSPTAPNQPQHF. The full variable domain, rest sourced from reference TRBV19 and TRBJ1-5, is DGGITQSPKYLFRKEGQNVTLSCEQNLNHDAMYWYRQDPGQGLRLIYYSQIVNDFQKGDIAEGYSVSREKKESFPLTVTSAQKNPTAFYLCASSPTAPNQPQHFGDGTRLSIL.

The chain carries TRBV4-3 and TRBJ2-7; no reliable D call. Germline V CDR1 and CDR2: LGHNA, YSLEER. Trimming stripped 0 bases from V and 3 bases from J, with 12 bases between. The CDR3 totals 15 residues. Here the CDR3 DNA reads TGCGCCAGCAGCCAAGATATTAGCCGAAACTACGAGCAGTACTTC. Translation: CASSQDISRNYEQYF.

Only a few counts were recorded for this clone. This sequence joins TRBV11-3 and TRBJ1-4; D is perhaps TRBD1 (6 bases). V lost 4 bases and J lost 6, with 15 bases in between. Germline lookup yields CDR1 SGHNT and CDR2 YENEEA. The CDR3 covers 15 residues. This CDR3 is CASSSYGGLDEKLFF. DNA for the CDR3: TGTGCCAGCAGCTCCTATGGGGGCCTTGATGAAAAACTGTTTTTT.

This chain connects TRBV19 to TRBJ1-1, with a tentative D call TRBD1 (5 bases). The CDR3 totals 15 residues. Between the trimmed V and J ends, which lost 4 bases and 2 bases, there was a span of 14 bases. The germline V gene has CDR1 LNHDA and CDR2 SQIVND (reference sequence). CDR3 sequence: CASSRVWQGNTEAFF. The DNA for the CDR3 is TGTGCCAGTAGTAGGGTCTGGCAGGGTAACACTGAAGCTTTCTTT.

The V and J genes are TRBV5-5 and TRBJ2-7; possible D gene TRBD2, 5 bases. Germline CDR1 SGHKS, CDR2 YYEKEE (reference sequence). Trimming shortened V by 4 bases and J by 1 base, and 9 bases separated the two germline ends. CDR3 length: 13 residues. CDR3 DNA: TGTGCCAGCAGCGCGGGCCTATCCTACGAGCAGTACTTC. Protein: CASSAGLSYEQYF.

The CDR3 DNA follows: TGTGCCAGCAGTGGAGGGACGAACACTGAAGCTTTCTTT. It is translated as CASSGGTNTEAFF. The chain is built from TRBV9 and TRBJ1-1, with D possibly TRBD1 on 5 matching bases. V lost 5 bases and J lost 1, with 9 bases in between. This CDR3 contains 13 residues. Germline V lookup: CDR1 SGDLS, CDR2 YYNGEE.

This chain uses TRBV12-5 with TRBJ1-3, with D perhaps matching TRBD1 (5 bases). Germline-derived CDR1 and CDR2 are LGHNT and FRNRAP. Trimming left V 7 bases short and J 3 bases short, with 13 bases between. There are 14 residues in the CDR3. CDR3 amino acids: CASALAGGGNTIYF. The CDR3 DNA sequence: TGTGCTAGTGCCCTGGCGGGGGGTGGAAACACCATATATTTT.

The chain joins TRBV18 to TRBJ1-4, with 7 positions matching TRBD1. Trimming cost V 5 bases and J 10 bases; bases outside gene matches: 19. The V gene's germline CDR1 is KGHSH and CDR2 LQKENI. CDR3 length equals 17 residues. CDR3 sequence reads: CASSADRTLSLGGKLFF. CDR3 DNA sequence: TGTGCCAGCTCAGCGGACAGGACCCTATCACTCGGAGGAAAACTGTTTTTT.

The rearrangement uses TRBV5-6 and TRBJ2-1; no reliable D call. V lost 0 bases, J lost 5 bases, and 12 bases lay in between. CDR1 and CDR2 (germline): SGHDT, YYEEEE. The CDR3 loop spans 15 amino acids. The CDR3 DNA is TGTGCCAGCAGCTTGGCTACCAGGCTGGACAATGAGCAGTTCTTC. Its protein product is CASSLATRLDNEQFF.

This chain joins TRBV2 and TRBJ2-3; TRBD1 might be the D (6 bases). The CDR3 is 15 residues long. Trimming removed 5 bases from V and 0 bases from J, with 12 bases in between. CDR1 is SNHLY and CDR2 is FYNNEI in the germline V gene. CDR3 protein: CASSLTGSSTDTQYF. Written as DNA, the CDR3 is TGTGCCAGCAGTCTAACAGGGAGCAGCACAGATACGCAGTATTTT.

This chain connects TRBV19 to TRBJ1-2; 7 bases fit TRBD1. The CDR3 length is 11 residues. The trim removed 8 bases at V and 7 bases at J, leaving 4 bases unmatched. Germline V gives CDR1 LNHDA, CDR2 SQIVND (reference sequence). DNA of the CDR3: TGTGCCAGTTCCGGGACAGCTGGCTACACCTTC. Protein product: CASSGTAGYTF.

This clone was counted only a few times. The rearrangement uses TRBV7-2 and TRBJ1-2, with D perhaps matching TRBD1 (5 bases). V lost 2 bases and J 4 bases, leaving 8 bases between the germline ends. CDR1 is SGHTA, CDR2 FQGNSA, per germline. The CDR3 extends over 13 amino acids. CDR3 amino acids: CASSLNTGYGYTF. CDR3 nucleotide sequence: TGTGCCAGCAGCTTAAATACAGGCTATGGCTACACCTTC.